What follows are 5 T cell receptor beta chains derived from one specimen sequenced in a study of cytomegalovirus exposure and HLA in healthy donors. Measured with immunoSEQ multiplex PCR; TCRdb has only the in-frame clones, and not every one. The data show roughly 180,000 clones, around nine tenths seen once. The sample was PBMCs. Receptor source: a man aged 25 to 45 in good health and CMV-seropositive.

The chain recombines TRBV6-5 with TRBJ2-1; D is perhaps TRBD1 (5 bases). V lost 6 bases and J 5 bases, leaving 11 bases between the germline ends. Germline loops: CDR1 MNHEY, CDR2 SVGAGI. The CDR3 has 13 amino acids. CDR3 residues: CASSYDRNNEQFF. In DNA form, the CDR3 reads TGTGCCAGCAGCTACGACAGAAACAATGAGCAGTTCTTC.

V and J are TRBV6-4 and TRBJ2-7; D is tentatively TRBD1 or TRBD2 (5 bases each). Germline V gene sequence: CDR1 MRHNA, CDR2 SNTAGT. The length of the CDR3 is 14 residues. Trimming removed 9 bases at V and 3 bases at J, with 18 bases between. CDR3 bases: TGTGCCAGTACGTACGGGGACCTTGGCTACGAGCAGTACTTC. Protein product: CASTYGDLGYEQYF.

The chain combines TRBV19 with TRBJ2-5, with 8 nucleotides matching TRBD1. CDR1 and CDR2 (germline): LNHDA, SQIVND (reference sequence). Germline trimming cut 4 bases from V and 5 bases from J; bases unmatched to any gene: 12. CDR3 size: 16 residues. The CDR3 DNA reads as TGTGCCAGTAGTACTACGGACAGGGCGGTCGTTGAGACCCAGTACTTC. Translated, it gives CASSTTDRAVVETQYF.

The CDR3 reads CASWTVGTEAFF. The CDR3 coding sequence is TGTGCCAGCTGGACGGTCGGGACTGAAGCTTTCTTT. The chain uses TRBV27 and TRBJ1-1; D gene ambiguous. The CDR3 spans 12 residues. Germline values: CDR1 MNHEY, CDR2 SMNVEV (reference sequence). V lost 8 bases, J lost 5 bases, and 12 bases lay in between.

This chain connects TRBV7-3 to TRBJ2-3, with TRBD2 matching 9 bases. With V trimmed by 3 bases and J by 6 bases, 1 base remained unmatched. Germline CDR1 and CDR2: SGHTA and FQGTGA. The CDR3 length is 13 residues. CDR3 residues: CASSFGTSDTQYF. Here the CDR3 DNA reads TGTGCCAGCAGCTTTGGGACTAGCGATACGCAGTATTTT.